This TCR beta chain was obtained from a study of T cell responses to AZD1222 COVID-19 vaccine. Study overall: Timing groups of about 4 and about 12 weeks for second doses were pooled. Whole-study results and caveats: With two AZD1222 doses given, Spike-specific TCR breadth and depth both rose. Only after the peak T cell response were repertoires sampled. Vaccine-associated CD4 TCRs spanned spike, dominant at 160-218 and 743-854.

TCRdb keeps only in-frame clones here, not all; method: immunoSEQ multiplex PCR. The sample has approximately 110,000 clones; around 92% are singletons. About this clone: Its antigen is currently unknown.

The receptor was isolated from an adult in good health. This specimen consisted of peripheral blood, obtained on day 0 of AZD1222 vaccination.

CDR3 DNA sequence: TGTGCCAGCAGCTGGCATAGACAGAGCCCAGTCAGCTCTGGGGCCAACGTCCTGACTTTC. As protein: CASSWHRQSPVSSGANVLTF. V usage is TRBV6-2 or TRBV6-3 and J usage is TRBJ2-6, with D possibly being TRBD1 (5 bases). Germline V gene lookup returns CDR1 MNHEY and CDR2 SVGEGT. The CDR3 sequence is 20 residues long. Trimming shortened V by 6 bases and J by 0 bases, and 24 bases separated the two germline ends.